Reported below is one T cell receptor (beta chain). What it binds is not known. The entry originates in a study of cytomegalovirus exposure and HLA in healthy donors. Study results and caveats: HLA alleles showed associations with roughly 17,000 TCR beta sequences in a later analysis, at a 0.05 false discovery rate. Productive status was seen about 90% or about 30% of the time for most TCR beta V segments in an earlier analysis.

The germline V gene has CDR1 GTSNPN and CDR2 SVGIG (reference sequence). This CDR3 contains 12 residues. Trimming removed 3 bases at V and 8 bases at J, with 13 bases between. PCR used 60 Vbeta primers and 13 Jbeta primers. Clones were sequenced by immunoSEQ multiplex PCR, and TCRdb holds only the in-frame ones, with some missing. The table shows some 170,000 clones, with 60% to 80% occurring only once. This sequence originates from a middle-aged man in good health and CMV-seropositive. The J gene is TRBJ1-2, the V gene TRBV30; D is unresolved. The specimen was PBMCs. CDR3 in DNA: TGTGCCTGGAGCTTAAGCCCGGTGGGCTACACCTTC. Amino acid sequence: CAWSLSPVGYTF.